This T cell receptor beta chain was documented in a study of T cells after yellow fever vaccination. Turning to the study itself: Fractions containing few cells were prepared with SMART-Seq v4 Ultra Low Input. Findings and limits, study-wide: A large majority of primary-vaccination clones showed up again after the booster (about 96% CD4, almost 90% CD8).

Unmatched junction bases numbered 5, after V lost 7 bases and J lost 0 bases. Looked up from germline, CDR1 is SGHTA and CDR2 is FQGNSA. The CDR3 length is 14 residues. Concerning this clonotype itself: Its cognate antigen is unknown.

TCRdb called the 5' RACE reads again in MiXCR, with one record for every CDR3 protein. The sample lists around 590,000 distinct CDR3 sequences, roughly 12% seen once, with under 15% in the top ten. V is TRBV7-2 and J is TRBJ2-7; 8 nucleotides align to TRBD1. The material was PBMCs, obtained on the day of the yellow fever booster vaccination. The clonotype was recovered from a man between 25 and 39 years old who received the YFV17D yellow fever vaccine. CDR3 residues: CASIDRGGSYEQYF. The CDR3 nucleotides are TGTGCCAGCATCGACAGGGGAGGCTCCTACGAGCAGTACTTC.